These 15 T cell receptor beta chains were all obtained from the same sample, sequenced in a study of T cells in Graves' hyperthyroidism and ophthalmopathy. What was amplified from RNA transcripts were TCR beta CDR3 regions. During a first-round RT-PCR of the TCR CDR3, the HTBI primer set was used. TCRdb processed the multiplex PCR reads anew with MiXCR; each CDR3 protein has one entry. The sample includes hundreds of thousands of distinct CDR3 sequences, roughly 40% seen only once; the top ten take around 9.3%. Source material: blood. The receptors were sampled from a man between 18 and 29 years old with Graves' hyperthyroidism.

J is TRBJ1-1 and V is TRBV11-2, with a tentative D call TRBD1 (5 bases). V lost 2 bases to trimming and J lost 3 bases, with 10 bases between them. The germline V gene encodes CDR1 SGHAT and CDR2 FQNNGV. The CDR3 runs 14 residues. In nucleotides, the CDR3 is TGTGCCAGCAGCTTACTAGGGGTGGACACTGAAGCTTTCTTT. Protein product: CASSLLGVDTEAFF.

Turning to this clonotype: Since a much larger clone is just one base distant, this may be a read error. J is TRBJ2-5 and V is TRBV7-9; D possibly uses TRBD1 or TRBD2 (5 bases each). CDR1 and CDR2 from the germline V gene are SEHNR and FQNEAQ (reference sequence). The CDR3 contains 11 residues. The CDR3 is CASSPDGTQCF. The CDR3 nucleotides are TGTGCCAGCAGCCCGGACGGGACCCAGTGCTTC.

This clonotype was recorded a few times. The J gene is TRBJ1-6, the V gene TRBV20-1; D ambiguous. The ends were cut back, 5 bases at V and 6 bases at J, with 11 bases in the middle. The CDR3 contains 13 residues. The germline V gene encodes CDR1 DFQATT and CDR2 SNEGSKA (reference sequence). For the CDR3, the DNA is TGCAGTGCTTCGGACGGCGGTAATTCACCCCTCCACTTT. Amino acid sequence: CSASDGGNSPLHF.

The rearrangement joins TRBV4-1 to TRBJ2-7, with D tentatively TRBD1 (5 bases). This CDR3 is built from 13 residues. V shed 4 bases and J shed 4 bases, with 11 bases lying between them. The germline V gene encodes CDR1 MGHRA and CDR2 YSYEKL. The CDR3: CASSPGSQYEQYF. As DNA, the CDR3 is TGCGCCAGCAGCCCAGGGTCACAGTACGAGCAGTACTTC.

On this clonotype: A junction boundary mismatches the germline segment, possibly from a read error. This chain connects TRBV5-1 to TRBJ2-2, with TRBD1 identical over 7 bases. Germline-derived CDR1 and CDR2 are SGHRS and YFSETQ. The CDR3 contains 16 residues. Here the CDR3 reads CASRRQGETNTGELFF. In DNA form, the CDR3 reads TGCGCCAGCCGCCGACAGGGAGAGACGAACACTGGGGAGCTGTTTTTT. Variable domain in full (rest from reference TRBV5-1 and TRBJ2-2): KAGVTQTPRYLIKTRGQQVTLSCSPISGHRSVSWYQQTPGQGLQFLFEYFSETQRNKGNFPGRFSGRQFSNSRSEMNVSTLELGDSALYLCASRRQGETNTGELFFGEGSRLTVL.

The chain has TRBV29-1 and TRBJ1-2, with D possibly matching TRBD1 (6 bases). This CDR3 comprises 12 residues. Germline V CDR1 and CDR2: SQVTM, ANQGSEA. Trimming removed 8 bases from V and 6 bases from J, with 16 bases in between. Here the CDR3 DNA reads TGCAGCAGTCGAACAGGGTGGAATGGCTACACCTTC. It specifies CSSRTGWNGYTF.

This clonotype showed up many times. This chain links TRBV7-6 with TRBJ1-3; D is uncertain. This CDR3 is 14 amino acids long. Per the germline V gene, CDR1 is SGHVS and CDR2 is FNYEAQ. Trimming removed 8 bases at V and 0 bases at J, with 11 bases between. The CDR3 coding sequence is TGTGCCAGCGCACCCGCCAACTCTGGAAACACCATATATTTT. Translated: CASAPANSGNTIYF.

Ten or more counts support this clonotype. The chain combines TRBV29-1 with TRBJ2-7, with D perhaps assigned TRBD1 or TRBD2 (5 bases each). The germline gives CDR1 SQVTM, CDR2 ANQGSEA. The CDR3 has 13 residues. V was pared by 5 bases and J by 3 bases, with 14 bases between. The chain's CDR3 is CSVKTGRNYEQYF. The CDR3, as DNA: TGCAGCGTTAAAACGGGACGGAACTACGAGCAGTACTTC.

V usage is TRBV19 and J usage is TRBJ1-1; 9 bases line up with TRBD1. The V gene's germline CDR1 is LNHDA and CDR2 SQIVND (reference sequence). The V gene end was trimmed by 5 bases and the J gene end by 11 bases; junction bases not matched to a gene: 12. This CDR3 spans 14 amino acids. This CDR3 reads CASSQQQGAWFAFF. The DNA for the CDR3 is TGTGCCAGTAGTCAACAACAGGGGGCATGGTTCGCTTTCTTT.

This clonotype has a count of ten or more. The CDR3 nucleotides are TGTGCCACCAGCAGAGATATAGGGGGGAACACCGGGGAGCTGTTTTTT. The encoded protein is CATSRDIGGNTGELFF. This sequence joins TRBV15 and TRBJ2-2; a possible D gene is TRBD1 (6 bases). V lost 0 bases and J 1 base, leaving 9 bases between the germline ends. The CDR3 has 16 residues. Germline lookup yields CDR1 LNHNV and CDR2 YYDKDF (reference sequence).

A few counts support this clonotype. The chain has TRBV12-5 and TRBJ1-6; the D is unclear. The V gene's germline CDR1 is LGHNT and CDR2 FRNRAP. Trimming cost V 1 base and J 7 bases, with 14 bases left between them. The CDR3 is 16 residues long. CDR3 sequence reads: CASGLASGRINSPLHF. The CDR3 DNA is TGTGCTAGTGGTTTGGCTTCCGGACGGATCAATTCACCCCTCCACTTT.

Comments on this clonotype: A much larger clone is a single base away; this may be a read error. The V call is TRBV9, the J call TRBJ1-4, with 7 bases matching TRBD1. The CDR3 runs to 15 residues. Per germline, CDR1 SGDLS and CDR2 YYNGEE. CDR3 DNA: TGTGCCAGCAGCGCCTCCGGGACAGCTAATGGAAAACTGTTTTTT. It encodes CASSASGTANGKLFF.

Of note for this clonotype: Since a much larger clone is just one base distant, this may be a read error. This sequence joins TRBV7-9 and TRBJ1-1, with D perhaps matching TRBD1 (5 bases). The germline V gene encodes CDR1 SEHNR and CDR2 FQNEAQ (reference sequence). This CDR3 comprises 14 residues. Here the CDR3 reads CAGSRGRGGTEAFF. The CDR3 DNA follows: TGTGCCGGCAGCCGAGGCCGGGGCGGCACTGAAGCTTTCTTT.

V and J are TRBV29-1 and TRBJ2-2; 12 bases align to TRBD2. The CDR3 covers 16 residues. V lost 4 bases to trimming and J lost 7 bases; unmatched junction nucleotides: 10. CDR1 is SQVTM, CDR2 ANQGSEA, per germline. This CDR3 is CSVVGGPSGGVGELFF. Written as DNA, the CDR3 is TGCAGCGTTGTGGGGGGCCCTAGCGGGGGGGTCGGGGAGCTGTTTTTT.

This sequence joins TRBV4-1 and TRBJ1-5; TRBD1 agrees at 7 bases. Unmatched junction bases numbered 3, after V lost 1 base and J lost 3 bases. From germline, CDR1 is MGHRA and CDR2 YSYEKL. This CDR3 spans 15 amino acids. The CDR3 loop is CASSQGDRDNQPQHF. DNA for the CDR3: TGCGCCAGCAGCCAAGGGGACAGAGACAATCAGCCCCAGCATTTT.